These 3 T cell receptor beta chains came from one sample sequenced in a study of response to subunit inactivated influenza vaccine. From the RT-PCR reads, TCRdb called clonotypes with MiXCR, one entry per CDR3 protein. Here the sample spans hundreds of thousands of distinct CDR3 sequences, around a sixth being singletons. The sequencing used PBMCs from blood, collected about 13 days after vaccination. These receptors originate from a man in his fifties or sixties who received an inactivated influenza vaccine.

This clonotype was seen repeatedly, ten times or more. J is TRBJ1-5 and V is TRBV20-1; no firm D call. This CDR3 has 13 amino acids. Germline assignment: CDR1 DFQATT and CDR2 SNEGSKA (reference sequence). Deletions cut 6 bases from V and 0 bases from J, with 9 bases between. CDR3 DNA sequence: TGCAGTGCCCAAACGTATAGCAATCAGCCCCAGCATTTT. Protein sequence: CSAQTYSNQPQHF.

This clonotype was recorded a few times. V and J are TRBV11-2 and TRBJ2-4, with 8 nucleotides matching TRBD2. Germline V CDR1 and CDR2: SGHAT, FQNNGV. The trim removed 1 base at V and 0 bases at J, leaving 11 bases unmatched. The length of the CDR3 is 19 residues. CDR3 nucleotides: TGTGCCAGCAGCTTAGTAGCGGGATGGGGGGTTCTAGCCAAAAACATTCAGTACTTC. Residues: CASSLVAGWGVLAKNIQYF.

The rearrangement joins TRBV4-1 to TRBJ1-3; D is undetermined. The CDR3 length is 15 residues. Germline CDR1 is MGHRA and CDR2 is YSYEKL. Trimming cost V 1 base and J 2 bases, with 9 bases left between them. CDR3 nucleotides: TGCGCCAGCAGCCAAGCCCCGACGGCTGGAAACACCATATATTTT. This translates into CASSQAPTAGNTIYF.